The 30 T cell receptor beta chains given below trace back to one sample, sequenced in a study of resident and recirculating memory T cells in vitiligo. Here immunoSEQ multiplex PCR was the method, and the copy in TCRdb shows in-frame clones only, minus some. The sample has 70,000 to 75,000 clones; approximately 91% are singletons. Sequenced input: blood. These receptors all stem from a male donor with vitiligo.

CDR3 nucleotides: TGTGCCAGCAGTGTCAGGGAGGAGTACGAGCAGTACTTC. Translated, it gives CASSVREEYEQYF. V and J are TRBV6-1 and TRBJ2-7; tentative D call: TRBD2 (6 bases). The CDR3 spans 13 residues. Between the trimmed V and J ends, which lost 4 bases and 4 bases, there was a span of 11 bases. Germline V gene data show CDR1 as MNHNS and CDR2 as SASEGT.

The CDR3 loop is CASNREATDTQYF. The CDR3 DNA is TGTGCCAGCAACCGGGAGGCTACAGATACGCAGTATTTT. The chain has TRBV5-8 and TRBJ2-3, with 7 bases lining up with TRBD2. V lost 6 bases, J lost 3 bases, and 4 bases stayed unmatched. Germline CDR1 SGHTS, CDR2 YDEGEE. This CDR3 contains 13 residues.

V gene TRBV6-5 combines with J gene TRBJ1-2, with 7 bases matching TRBD1. CDR3 length: 15 residues. CDR1 MNHEY and CDR2 SVGAGI come from the germline V gene. Trimming removed 3 bases from V and 7 bases from J; junction bases left unmatched: 11. CDR3 bases: TGTGCCAGCAGTTATCGGACAGGAATTTCCTTTGGCTACACCTTC. Amino acid sequence: CASSYRTGISFGYTF.

The chain carries TRBV7-2 and TRBJ2-7, with 8 nucleotides matching TRBD1. The trim removed 1 base at V and 6 bases at J, leaving 2 bases unmatched. CDR3 length: 13 amino acids. Looked up from germline, CDR1 is SGHTA and CDR2 is FQGNSA. CDR3 amino acids: CASSLGQGTEQYF. DNA of the CDR3: TGTGCCAGCAGCTTAGGACAGGGGACCGAGCAGTACTTC.

The rearrangement links TRBV6-5 to TRBJ2-5, with 9 nucleotides matching TRBD2. The V gene end was trimmed by 2 bases and the J gene end by 3 bases; junction bases not matched to a gene: 4. The CDR3 contains 15 residues. CDR1 is MNHEY, CDR2 SVGAGI, per germline. The CDR3 nucleotides are TGTGCCAGCAGTTACGGAGGCGGGGGGGAAGAGACCCAGTACTTC. Its protein product is CASSYGGGGEETQYF.

The CDR3 DNA follows: TGTGCCAGCAGCTTCGGACAGGGAAAAGGAGTAGCTTTCTTT. This gives the protein CASSFGQGKGVAFF. The gene calls are TRBV7-3 and TRBJ1-1, with 8 positions matching TRBD1. Germline V gives CDR1 SGHTA, CDR2 FQGTGA. J gave up 10 bases and V 3 bases, and 10 bases lay outside the gene matches. The CDR3 loop spans 14 amino acids.

The chain uses TRBV5-4 and TRBJ2-1; D is perhaps TRBD1 (5 bases). Germline V gives CDR1 SGHNT, CDR2 YYREEE (reference sequence). The CDR3 is made up of 14 amino acids. The V end was cut by 1 base, the J end by 4 bases, with 9 bases between. DNA of the CDR3: TGTGCCAGCAGCTTGCCCCAGGGATACAATGAGCAGTTCTTC. It encodes CASSLPQGYNEQFF. The full variable domain, rest sourced from reference TRBV5-4 and TRBJ2-1, is ETGVTQSPTHLIKTRGQQVTLRCSSQSGHNTVSWYQQALGQGPQFIFQYYREEENGRGNFPPRFSGLQFPNYSSELNVNALELDDSALYLCASSLPQGYNEQFFGPGTRLTVL.

The chain uses TRBV4-2 and TRBJ2-5, with D perhaps TRBD1 (6 bases). Germline CDR1 LGHNA, CDR2 YNFKEQ. The CDR3 sequence is 15 residues long. Trimming removed 2 bases at V and 3 bases at J, with 13 bases between. CDR3 sequence (DNA): TGTGCCAGCAGCCAACTTACAGGGATTGAAGAGACCCAGTACTTC. Encoded protein: CASSQLTGIEETQYF.

This sequence joins TRBV7-2 and TRBJ2-7; a weak D match, TRBD1 (6 bases). V lost 2 bases and J lost 5, with 16 bases in between. Germline CDR1 SGHTA, CDR2 FQGNSA. The CDR3 is made up of 15 amino acids. CDR3 nucleotide sequence: TGTGCCAGCAGCTTAAATAACAGGGCTGTACACGAGCAGTACTTC. Protein product: CASSLNNRAVHEQYF.

The chain employs TRBV19 and TRBJ1-5; D is ambiguous. The CDR3 is made up of 15 amino acids. Germline CDR1 reads LNHDA; CDR2 reads SQIVND (reference sequence). Trimming pared 4 bases from V and 4 bases from J, leaving 14 bases between. CDR3 DNA: TGTGCCAGTAGTAAAGCAGAGACACAAAATCAGCCCCAGCATTTT. This codes for CASSKAETQNQPQHF.

V and J are TRBV11-3 and TRBJ2-2, with D possibly being TRBD1 (6 bases). The V end was cut by 1 base, the J end by 4 bases, with 13 bases between. Per the germline V gene, CDR1 is SGHNT and CDR2 is YENEEA. CDR3 length equals 16 residues. CDR3 nucleotide sequence: TGTGCCAGCAGCTTAGGCATTACAGGGAGCACCGGGGAGCTGTTTTTT. It is translated as CASSLGITGSTGELFF.

The chain carries TRBV7-2 and TRBJ2-3; D might be TRBD1 (6 bases). Germline CDR1 is SGHTA and CDR2 is FQGNSA. The CDR3 totals 15 residues. Trimming removed 4 bases from V and 3 bases from J, with 14 bases in between. CDR3 sequence: CASSWEGGWTDTQYF. CDR3 nucleotide sequence: TGTGCCAGCAGCTGGGAAGGGGGATGGACAGATACGCAGTATTTT.

The chain couples TRBV11-1 to TRBJ1-2, with TRBD1 matching 8 bases. Germline CDR1 is SGHAT and CDR2 is FQDESV (reference sequence). The CDR3 is 14 amino acids. Trimming cost V 4 bases and J 8 bases; bases outside gene matches: 9. CDR3 protein: CASSSRQGPGGYTF. In DNA form, the CDR3 reads TGTGCCAGCAGCTCACGACAGGGGCCGGGAGGCTACACCTTC.

This chain links TRBV5-1 with TRBJ1-2, with D possibly matching TRBD1 (5 bases). V lost 4 bases and J lost 7, with 23 bases in between. Per the germline V gene, CDR1 is SGHRS and CDR2 is YFSETQ. CDR3 length: 16 amino acids. CDR3 nucleotide sequence: TGCGCCAGCAGCCAGGTCCCCCGGCAGGGATCGGTTGGCTACACCTTC. This sequence encodes CASSQVPRQGSVGYTF.

As regards this clone: This sample also contains other DNA sequences that code for the same CDR3. V is TRBV6-1 and J is TRBJ2-7, with D perhaps TRBD1 (6 bases). Trimming removed 0 bases from V and 7 bases from J, with 13 bases in between. This CDR3 comprises 14 residues. Germline V CDR1 and CDR2: MNHNS, SASEGT. CDR3 bases: TGTGCCAGCAGTGAAGCCCGGACAGTTTATGAGCAGTACTTC. Amino acid sequence: CASSEARTVYEQYF.

The chain has TRBV2 and TRBJ1-5, with 8 bases that match TRBD1. V was clipped by 4 bases and J by 2 bases; unmatched bases: 4. The CDR3 runs 15 residues. Germline V CDR1 and CDR2: SNHLY, FYNNEI. The CDR3 loop is CASSASTGGNQPQHF. The CDR3 coding sequence is TGTGCCAGCAGTGCCTCGACAGGGGGCAATCAGCCCCAGCATTTT.

V usage is TRBV7-9 and J usage is TRBJ2-7; D is perhaps TRBD1 (5 bases). The CDR3 is made up of 13 amino acids. Germline V lookup: CDR1 SEHNR, CDR2 FQNEAQ (reference sequence). Trimming cost V 5 bases and J 2 bases, with 10 bases left between them. This CDR3 reads CASSRQQAYEQYF. Here the CDR3 DNA reads TGTGCCAGCAGCCGCCAACAGGCCTACGAGCAGTACTTC.

The rearrangement links TRBV9 to TRBJ2-1, with 15 bases identical to TRBD2. The CDR3 runs to 22 residues. The J segment lost 3 bases and the V segment lost 4 bases, leaving 20 bases of the junction unmatched. CDR1 SGDLS and CDR2 YYNGEE come from the germline V gene. The CDR3 DNA follows: TGTGCCAGCAGCTACCCGGGACTAGCGGGGGGCCACGAGGGGGCCGACTACAATGAGCAGTTCTTC. It specifies CASSYPGLAGGHEGADYNEQFF.

The chain is built from TRBV7-6 and TRBJ2-2; 12 bases agree with TRBD2. This CDR3 has 17 residues. Germline trimming cut 4 bases from V and 4 bases from J; bases unmatched to any gene: 7. The germline CDR1 and CDR2 sequences are SGHVS and FNYEAQ. CDR3 sequence (DNA): TGTGCCAGCAGCTCGCTAGCGGGGGGGCCCGTCACCGGGGAGCTGTTTTTT. Its protein is CASSSLAGGPVTGELFF.

This chain uses TRBV28 with TRBJ1-6; D perhaps matches TRBD1 (5 bases). This CDR3 spans 16 amino acids. Germline CDR1 is MDHEN and CDR2 is SYDVKM. V gave up 5 bases and J gave up 7 bases, with 18 bases separating them. The CDR3 region has the DNA TGTGCCAGCAGTGCCCTTGATGCTGACAGAAATTCACCCCTCCACTTT. This gives the protein CASSALDADRNSPLHF.

V and J are TRBV6-1 and TRBJ1-1; D remains ambiguous. The CDR3 has 14 amino acids. The germline V gene has CDR1 MNHNS and CDR2 SASEGT. Trimming cost V 2 bases and J 5 bases, with 12 bases left between them. The CDR3 reads CASSERGIRTEAFF. The CDR3 DNA sequence: TGTGCCAGCAGTGAAAGAGGAATCCGAACTGAAGCTTTCTTT.

This clone was counted only a few times. The CDR3 nucleotides read TGTGCCAGCAGCTCCTCCCTTTTGGGGCTTGGCTACACCTTC. Translation gives CASSSSLLGLGYTF. The chain recombines TRBV11-2 with TRBJ1-2, with a possible D match to TRBD1 (5 bases). Trimming stripped 4 bases from V and 7 bases from J, with 16 bases between. This CDR3 region has 14 residues. In germline, CDR1 is SGHAT, CDR2 FQNNGV.

As concerns this clone: One junction end does not reproduce the germline sequence, and a read error may be involved. The chain recombines TRBV6-6 with TRBJ2-7; 8 nucleotides agree with TRBD1. From germline, CDR1 is MNHNY and CDR2 SVGAGI (reference sequence). The CDR3 length is 14 residues. CDR3 in amino acids: CASDNRGSSHEQYF. CDR3 in DNA: TGTGCCAGCGACAACAGGGGGTCCTCCCACGAGCAGTACTTC.

This clone showed up just a few times. V usage is TRBV18 and J usage is TRBJ2-1; the D gene is possibly TRBD2 (5 bases). This CDR3 is built from 16 residues. The germline CDR1 and CDR2 sequences are KGHSH and LQKENI. V lost 1 base, J lost 0 bases, and 10 bases lay in between. CDR3 DNA: TGTGCCAGCTCACCACAGGAGGCGGCCTCCTACAATGAGCAGTTCTTC. Protein: CASSPQEAASYNEQFF.

The DNA of the CDR3 is TGTGCCAGCAGCTACCCTAACAGAGATGGCTACACCTTC. Translation: CASSYPNRDGYTF. This chain links TRBV7-3 with TRBJ1-2; D is unresolved. The germline V and J ends were trimmed by 4 bases and 6 bases, with 12 bases remaining between them. The V gene's germline CDR1 is SGHTA and CDR2 FQGTGA. The CDR3 is 13 amino acids.

The chain links TRBV5-1 to TRBJ2-3, with TRBD1 matching 7 bases. Trimming at V came to 3 bases and at J to 4 bases, leaving 5 bases not matched to a gene. This CDR3 contains 14 residues. Per the germline V gene, CDR1 is SGHRS and CDR2 is YFSETQ. The CDR3 nucleotides read TGCGCCAGCAGCTCCCGGGACAGACCAGATACGCAGTATTTT. It specifies CASSSRDRPDTQYF. The full variable domain, its missing parts supplied by reference TRBV5-1 and TRBJ2-3, is KAGVTQTPRYLIKTRGQQVTLSCSPISGHRSVSWYQQTPGQGLQFLFEYFSETQRNKGNFPGRFSGRQFSNSRSEMNVSTLELGDSALYLCASSSRDRPDTQYFGPGTRLTVL.

This clone was observed a single time. The chain has TRBV28 and TRBJ2-3; 15 nucleotides align to TRBD2. The CDR3 totals 19 residues. CDR1 and CDR2 (germline): MDHEN, SYDVKM. V was clipped by 2 bases and J by 1 base; unmatched bases: 7. The CDR3 loop reads CASSLTPGLAGGRTDTQYF. CDR3 nucleotide sequence: TGTGCCAGCAGTTTAACCCCGGGACTAGCGGGGGGTCGCACAGATACGCAGTATTTT.

The genes are TRBV6-1 and TRBJ2-1; 8 bases line up with TRBD2. There are 14 residues in the CDR3. CDR1 is MNHNS, CDR2 SASEGT, per germline. The trim removed 7 bases at V and 4 bases at J, leaving 6 bases unmatched. DNA for the CDR3: TGTGCCAGCACCCTAGCGGGCGGTTACAATGAGCAGTTCTTC. Protein: CASTLAGGYNEQFF.

This chain links TRBV5-8 with TRBJ2-2; the match to TRBD2 covers 9 bases. V was pared by 2 bases and J by 7 bases, with 6 bases of the junction left unmatched. Germline V gene lookup returns CDR1 SGHTS and CDR2 YDEGEE. The CDR3 contains 15 residues. This CDR3 is CASSFVAGDYGELFF. The CDR3 nucleotides read TGTGCCAGCAGCTTTGTAGCGGGGGATTACGGGGAGCTGTTTTTT.

Comment on this clone: Other DNA sequences within the sample encode an identical CDR3. The rearrangement joins TRBV9 to TRBJ2-3; D may be TRBD2 (5 bases). From germline, CDR1 is SGDLS and CDR2 YYNGEE. The V end lost 1 base, the J end lost 0 bases, and 6 bases lay between the germline ends. CDR3 length: 14 amino acids. For the CDR3, the DNA is TGTGCCAGCAGCGTAAGAGGGAGCACAGATACGCAGTATTTT. This sequence encodes CASSVRGSTDTQYF.